Below, 19 T cell receptor beta chains from the same sample are listed, as sequenced in a study of control samples from healthy donors and cancer patients. Some clones are missing from TCRdb's copy, which holds only in-frame ones; the method was immunoSEQ multiplex PCR. The data contain about 130,000 clones, approximately 90% of them singletons. The material sequenced was blood. Receptors originate from a man between 18 and 29 years old in good health.

CDR3 in DNA: TGTGCCAGCAGTGAAAGTGGGGGGCGTCAGCCCCAGCATTTT. Amino acids: CASSESGGRQPQHF. The rearrangement uses TRBV6-1 and TRBJ1-5; D may be TRBD1 (6 bases). Trimming took 2 bases from V and 6 from J, leaving 11 bases between them. Germline CDR1 and CDR2: MNHNS and SASEGT. This CDR3 has 14 residues.

Worth noting for this clone: An end of the junction does not agree with germline; a read error may underlie this. Distinct nucleotide sequences in the sample also encode this CDR3. The CDR3 loop reads CASRPTGNAEAFF. In DNA, the CDR3 is TGTGCCAGCAGACCTACAGGGAACGCTGAGGCTTTCTTT. The rearrangement joins TRBV27 to TRBJ1-1, with a tentative D call TRBD1 (6 bases). The CDR3 spans 13 residues. Per the germline V gene, CDR1 is MNHEY and CDR2 is SMNVEV (reference sequence).

This clone was observed a handful of times. Other DNA sequences in this specimen translate into the identical CDR3. The chain recombines TRBV2 with TRBJ1-5; unclear D gene. The CDR3 spans 13 residues. Per germline, CDR1 SNHLY and CDR2 FYNNEI. V dropped 6 bases and J dropped 0 bases, with 6 bases sitting between them. In nucleotides, the CDR3 is TGTGCCAGCAGGAGGGATAGCAATCAGCCCCAGCATTTT. Encoded protein: CASRRDSNQPQHF.

The chain employs TRBV10-3 and TRBJ1-2; 8 bases are shared with TRBD1. The CDR3 consists of 13 residues. V shed 11 bases and J 5 bases; nucleotides not matched to a gene: 10. Germline CDR1 is ENHRY and CDR2 is SYGVKD. The CDR3, as DNA: TGTGCCTCAAGGGGACAGGAAGGTTATGGCTACACCTTC. Amino acids: CASRGQEGYGYTF.

The CDR3 nucleotides read TGTGCCAGCAGCTTAACCGGGACAGGGGATGGCTACACCTTC. This encodes CASSLTGTGDGYTF. The gene calls are TRBV7-3 and TRBJ1-2, with 10 bases matching TRBD1. The germline V gene has CDR1 SGHTA and CDR2 FQGTGA. Trimming cost V 0 bases and J 6 bases; bases outside gene matches: 1. CDR3 length: 14 residues.

The CDR3 here is CASSPHGGQGYETQYF. CDR3 coding DNA: TGTGCCAGCAGCCCCCATGGAGGGCAGGGGTATGAGACCCAGTACTTC. The genes are TRBV6-2 or TRBV6-3 and TRBJ2-5; D may be TRBD1 or TRBD2 (6 bases each). Deletions cut 6 bases from V and 5 bases from J, with 22 bases between. Germline values: CDR1 MNHEY, CDR2 SVGEGT. The CDR3 runs to 16 residues.

This chain links TRBV9 with TRBJ1-4, with D possibly TRBD1 on 5 matching bases. V lost 0 bases and J lost 3, with 9 bases in between. CDR1 is SGDLS, CDR2 YYNGEE, per germline. This CDR3 is built from 15 residues. This CDR3 reads CASSVEGLANEKLFF. In DNA, the CDR3 is TGTGCCAGCAGCGTAGAGGGGCTGGCTAATGAAAAACTGTTTTTT.

The V gene is TRBV18, the J gene TRBJ2-5; D possibly uses TRBD1 or TRBD2 (5 bases each). The CDR3 extends over 13 amino acids. Germline V CDR1 and CDR2: KGHSH, LQKENI. V lost 6 bases and J 5 bases, leaving 13 bases between the germline ends. The CDR3 region is CASSGTVPETQYF. CDR3 DNA: TGTGCCAGCTCGGGGACGGTTCCCGAGACCCAGTACTTC.

The chain uses TRBV19 and TRBJ2-7; D is uncertain. Trimming left V 9 bases short and J 2 bases short, with 17 bases between. This CDR3 region has 14 residues. Per germline, CDR1 LNHDA and CDR2 SQIVND (reference sequence). Here the CDR3 reads CASSRVPGTYEQYF. The DNA for the CDR3 is TGTGCCAGCAGCAGAGTCCCAGGCACCTACGAGCAGTACTTC.

The CDR3 region has the DNA TGTGCCAGCAGCGTAGGAGGGGGCAGGACCGTCTACGAGCAGTACTTC. Translating gives CASSVGGGRTVYEQYF. The chain recombines TRBV9 with TRBJ2-7, with 7 bases aligning to TRBD1. Unmatched junction bases numbered 9, after V lost 0 bases and J lost 3 bases. The germline CDR1 and CDR2 sequences are SGDLS and YYNGEE. The CDR3 is 16 residues long.

The chain couples TRBV6-6 to TRBJ1-1, with 7 bases aligning to TRBD1. V dropped 5 bases and J dropped 0; count of bases not matched to a gene: 6. This CDR3 contains 15 residues. Germline lookup yields CDR1 MNHNY and CDR2 SVGAGI (reference sequence). CDR3 residues: CASSTQDRMNTEAFF. CDR3 nucleotides: TGTGCCAGCAGTACCCAGGACAGGATGAACACTGAAGCTTTCTTT.

V and J are TRBV5-1 and TRBJ2-1; 13 nucleotides align to TRBD2. This CDR3 is built from 18 residues. The V segment lost 4 bases and the J segment 2 bases; nucleotides outside the gene matches: 9. CDR1 SGHRS and CDR2 YFSETQ come from the germline V gene. The CDR3 DNA reads TGCGCCAGCAGCGCACCCGGGACTAGCGGGGAGCCCTACAATGAGCAGTTCTTC. Protein product: CASSAPGTSGEPYNEQFF.

The chain links TRBV10-3 to TRBJ2-2, with 13 bases identical to TRBD2. CDR1 and CDR2 from the germline V gene are ENHRY and SYGVKD. The CDR3 loop spans 14 amino acids. The J segment lost 6 bases and the V segment lost 10 bases, leaving 5 bases of the junction unmatched. The CDR3 here is CATTSGGAAGELFF. The CDR3, as DNA: TGTGCCACAACTAGCGGGGGGGCCGCCGGGGAGCTGTTTTTT.

This clone was observed a single time. The genes are TRBV19 and TRBJ1-6, with D tentatively TRBD1 (6 bases). There are 15 residues in the CDR3. The V end lost 9 bases, the J end lost 5 bases, and 17 bases lay between the germline ends. Looked up from germline, CDR1 is LNHDA and CDR2 is SQIVND (reference sequence). This chain's CDR3 is CASCRWDINNSPLHF. CDR3 in DNA: TGTGCCAGCTGCCGTTGGGACATTAATAATTCACCCCTCCACTTT.

The chain recombines TRBV6-5 with TRBJ1-2; tentative D call: TRBD1 (5 bases). The V end lost 7 bases, the J end lost 2 bases, and 14 bases lay between the germline ends. The CDR3 has 14 amino acids. Per the germline V gene, CDR1 is MNHEY and CDR2 is SVGAGI. CDR3 in DNA: TGTGCCAGCACTCTCAGGGCAGGGAACTATGGCTACACCTTC. Its protein is CASTLRAGNYGYTF.

This clone was seen only a few times. The J gene is TRBJ1-1, the V gene TRBV5-4, with D unclear. Trimming pared 0 bases from V and 0 bases from J, leaving 15 bases between. The CDR3 spans 17 residues. Germline values: CDR1 SGHNT, CDR2 YYREEE (reference sequence). The CDR3 DNA reads as TGTGCCAGCAGCTTGGACGGCAAGGGCTATTTGAACACTGAAGCTTTCTTT. Translation: CASSLDGKGYLNTEAFF.

V gene TRBV2 combines with J gene TRBJ2-5; possibly TRBD1 for D (5 bases). V was pared by 4 bases and J by 3 bases, with 9 bases between. CDR1 is SNHLY and CDR2 is FYNNEI in the germline V gene. The CDR3 is made up of 13 amino acids. CDR3: CASSVRQKETQYF. CDR3 sequence (DNA): TGTGCCAGCAGTGTGAGACAGAAAGAGACCCAGTACTTC.

V gene TRBV15 combines with J gene TRBJ2-3, with 7 bases lining up with TRBD2. The germline V gene encodes CDR1 LNHNV and CDR2 YYDKDF (reference sequence). Trimming at V came to 0 bases and at J to 1 base, leaving 4 bases not matched to a gene. CDR3 length: 16 amino acids. CDR3 protein: CATSRDRAGGTDTQYF. The DNA of the CDR3 is TGTGCCACCAGCAGAGATAGGGCGGGGGGCACAGATACGCAGTATTTT.

This clone was detected once. The chain has TRBV27 and TRBJ2-1; weak D call: TRBD1 (6 bases). Trimming took 6 bases from V and 7 from J, leaving 19 bases between them. The CDR3 is 15 residues long. Germline assignment: CDR1 MNHEY and CDR2 SMNVEV (reference sequence). CDR3 amino acids: CASSPGAPGQNEQFF. DNA for the CDR3: TGTGCCAGCAGCCCAGGGGCGCCGGGTCAAAATGAGCAGTTCTTC.